Below are 11 T cell receptor beta chains sequenced from a single sample in a study of OX40 agonist ivuxolimab in advanced cancers. Using immunoSEQ multiplex PCR, the repertoire was profiled, and TCRdb retains in-frame clones only, with some absent. This table holds over 55,000 clones, about 88% found once. The sample was CD4+ or CD8+ T cells sorted from blood, taken in a trial of the OX40 agonist ivuxolimab. The receptors derive from an adult with an advanced solid tumor such as melanoma, head and neck, liver or kidney cancer.

The rearrangement links TRBV5-8 to TRBJ2-3; 9 bases align to TRBD1. The CDR3 has 14 amino acids. After removal of 4 bases from V and 9 bases from J, the junction contained 9 bases not matched to a gene. Germline assignment: CDR1 SGHTS and CDR2 YDEGEE. CDR3 amino acids: CASSEDRGLVTQYF. The CDR3 DNA follows: TGTGCCAGCAGCGAGGACAGGGGCCTAGTGACGCAGTATTTT.

The gene calls are TRBV5-6 and TRBJ1-4, with D unclear. V dropped 4 bases and J dropped 4 bases, with 14 bases sitting between them. This CDR3 has 15 amino acids. The germline V gene encodes CDR1 SGHDT and CDR2 YYEEEE. The CDR3: CASSMRVTFNEKLFF. The CDR3 DNA follows: TGTGCCAGCAGCATGCGCGTGACTTTTAATGAAAAACTGTTTTTT.

The J gene is TRBJ2-7, the V gene TRBV10-3, with D possibly being TRBD1 (6 bases). Germline values: CDR1 ENHRY, CDR2 SYGVKD. V shed 3 bases and J shed 3 bases, with 9 bases lying between them. CDR3 length equals 13 residues. CDR3 sequence: CAISEQGFYEQYF. CDR3 DNA sequence: TGTGCCATCAGTGAACAGGGATTCTACGAGCAGTACTTC.

This clone was seen just once. This sequence joins TRBV9 and TRBJ2-2, with D possibly matching TRBD1 (6 bases). Trimming pared 4 bases from V and 0 bases from J, leaving 13 bases between. Germline-derived CDR1 and CDR2 are SGDLS and YYNGEE. The CDR3 loop spans 16 amino acids. CDR3 nucleotides: TGTGCCAGCAGCTTAAGACAGGTCGCGAACACCGGGGAGCTGTTTTTT. Translated: CASSLRQVANTGELFF.

A single count supports this clone. The chain links TRBV6-5 to TRBJ2-5; 8 bases are shared with TRBD2. CDR3 length: 15 residues. The V gene's germline CDR1 is MNHEY and CDR2 SVGAGI. The V segment lost 5 bases and the J segment 4 bases; nucleotides outside the gene matches: 9. The CDR3 DNA reads TGTGCCAGCAGTCCTTCAGCGGGGGCGGGAGAGACCCAGTACTTC. Amino acids: CASSPSAGAGETQYF.

As DNA, the CDR3 is TGTGCCAGCTCAATCCAGCGGGGGGGCGTCGAGACCCAGTACTTC. It yields the protein CASSIQRGGVETQYF. This sequence joins TRBV18 and TRBJ2-5; 10 nucleotides match TRBD2. The junction had 8 bases not matched to a gene; V was cut back by 5 bases and J by 5 bases. Germline V CDR1 and CDR2: KGHSH, LQKENI. The CDR3 spans 15 residues.

The gene calls are TRBV9 and TRBJ2-3; 7 bases agree with TRBD2. Germline V gene lookup returns CDR1 SGDLS and CDR2 YYNGEE. The CDR3 consists of 14 residues. The V and J ends lost 2 bases and 4 bases, in that order; junction bases with no gene match: 4. The CDR3 DNA is TGTGCCAGCAGCGTTGTTGGACTAGCAGATACGCAGTATTTT. Translating it yields CASSVVGLADTQYF.

The chain combines TRBV9 with TRBJ1-1, with a possible D match to TRBD1 (5 bases). V dropped 4 bases and J dropped 4 bases, with 14 bases sitting between them. This CDR3 contains 14 residues. Germline V gene sequence: CDR1 SGDLS, CDR2 YYNGEE. CDR3 region: CASSSNSGTTEAFF. The DNA for the CDR3 is TGTGCCAGCAGCTCTAATTCCGGGACCACTGAAGCTTTCTTT.

The chain has TRBV9 and TRBJ1-1, with D maybe TRBD1 (5 bases). The germline V gene encodes CDR1 SGDLS and CDR2 YYNGEE. The CDR3 sequence is 15 residues long. Deletions cut 4 bases from V and 1 base from J, with 14 bases between. CDR3 in DNA: TGTGCCAGCAGCCCCGGGCATACAGGGAACACTGAAGCTTTCTTT. Protein sequence: CASSPGHTGNTEAFF.

The J gene is TRBJ1-5, the V gene TRBV4-3, with TRBD1 matching 8 bases. The CDR3 is 17 residues long. The V and J ends lost 0 bases and 7 bases, in that order; junction bases with no gene match: 11. Germline-derived CDR1 and CDR2 are LGHNA and YSLEER. The DNA of the CDR3 is TGCGCCAGCAGCCAAGAGTGGAGGACAGGGAATTACCAGCCCCAGCATTTT. Translating gives CASSQEWRTGNYQPQHF.

The J gene is TRBJ2-7, the V gene TRBV6-1; 9 nucleotides match TRBD2. Germline V lookup: CDR1 MNHNS, CDR2 SASEGT. Trimming took 9 bases from V and 6 from J; bases not matched to a gene: 12. CDR3 length equals 14 residues. CDR3 sequence reads: CASTIGSGRREQYF. In DNA, the CDR3 is TGTGCCAGTACAATCGGTAGCGGGAGACGCGAGCAGTACTTC.